This T cell receptor (beta chain) derives from a study of blood T cell repertoires in COVID-19. Study overall: T cells, B-cell-depleted T cells, or PBMCs provided the cDNA or gDNA that served as material.

Trimming removed 5 bases from V and 1 base from J, with 9 bases in between. There are 14 residues in the CDR3. Germline V CDR1 and CDR2: SNHLY, FYNNEI. This clone was observed a handful of times. Clones were sequenced by immunoSEQ multiplex PCR, and TCRdb holds only the in-frame ones, with some missing. The repertoire holds under 250,000 clones, 75% to 85% seen once, with less than 15% in the top ten. Material: peripheral blood. The rearrangement joins TRBV2 to TRBJ1-5; no clear D gene. The sequence was collected from a human donor in a cohort sampled during active COVID-19. The CDR3 nucleotides are TGTGCCAGCAGTCTGGTCAGGAGCAATCAGCCCCAGCATTTT. Protein product: CASSLVRSNQPQHF.